A single sample gave rise to the 15 T cell receptor beta chains below, sequenced in a study of read filtering for tumor transcriptome and immune sequencing. This library used roughly 0.4 ug RNA and molecular barcoded adaptors spanning alpha/delta and beta/gamma chains. TCRdb itself ran the reads through MiXCR, one entry per CDR3 protein. Of around 140,000 distinct CDR3 sequences in the sample, over 10% were seen once. Sequenced sample: a population of CD138-negative cells sorted from bone marrow. All receptors derive from a donor aged 40 or over with multiple myeloma.

This clonotype was counted a few times. The chain combines TRBV5-5 with TRBJ2-5, with TRBD2 matching 8 bases. This CDR3 comprises 15 residues. V dropped 3 bases and J dropped 4; count of bases not matched to a gene: 8. CDR1 and CDR2 (germline): SGHKS, YYEKEE (reference sequence). This CDR3 is CASSSPGGVRETQYF. In DNA form, the CDR3 reads TGTGCCAGCAGCTCACCCGGGGGGGTCCGAGAGACCCAGTACTTC.

The chain carries TRBV11-2 and TRBJ2-5; D not certain. This CDR3 has 13 residues. Germline V gene sequence: CDR1 SGHAT, CDR2 FQNNGV. V was shortened by 4 bases and J by 5 bases, with 11 bases between the two germline ends. The DNA of the CDR3 is TGTGCCAGCAGCTCCACGGTAAGGGAGACCCAGTACTTC. Translating gives CASSSTVRETQYF.

Concerning this clonotype itself: A clone one base away is much larger, so this may be a read error. This chain links TRBV7-9 with TRBJ2-3; a weak D match, TRBD1 (5 bases). Germline V gene data show CDR1 as SEHNR and CDR2 as FQNEAQ (reference sequence). CDR3 length: 16 residues. V lost 0 bases and J 4 bases, leaving 14 bases between the germline ends. The CDR3 DNA reads TGTGCCAGCAGCTTAGCCCGTCGCTGGGGCGCAGATACGCAGTATTTT. Its translation is CASSLARRWGADTQYF.

This clonotype was recorded many times. The gene calls are TRBV24-1 and TRBJ2-5; 7 nucleotides match TRBD1. V shed 8 bases and J 4 bases; nucleotides not matched to a gene: 15. In germline, CDR1 is KGHDR, CDR2 SFDVKD. The CDR3 is made up of 16 amino acids. CDR3 DNA: TGTGCCACCAACGTCTATTGGACAGGATGGGGAGAGACCCAGTACTTC. It encodes CATNVYWTGWGETQYF.

This clonotype was counted at least ten times. The CDR3 here is CSASAVAKNIQYF. The DNA for the CDR3 is TGCAGTGCTAGCGCGGTAGCCAAAAACATTCAGTACTTC. The rearrangement links TRBV20-1 to TRBJ2-4, with unresolved D. This CDR3 has 13 residues. Trimming cost V 3 bases and J 0 bases, with 6 bases left between them. Germline-derived CDR1 and CDR2 are DFQATT and SNEGSKA (reference sequence).

In its sample, this clonotype was seen many times. The rearrangement joins TRBV29-1 to TRBJ2-2; D is possibly TRBD2 (6 bases). The CDR3 extends over 14 amino acids. CDR1 is SQVTM and CDR2 is ANQGSEA in the germline V gene. Trimming removed 5 bases at V and 7 bases at J, with 17 bases between. The CDR3 sequence is CSVRRDWGSGELFF. The CDR3 DNA is TGCAGCGTTCGACGGGACTGGGGCAGCGGGGAGCTGTTTTTT.

The rearrangement joins TRBV7-6 to TRBJ1-4, with 7 positions matching TRBD1. Germline assignment: CDR1 SGHVS and CDR2 FNYEAQ. The CDR3 is 14 amino acids. The V segment lost 5 bases and the J segment 7 bases; nucleotides outside the gene matches: 7. The CDR3 loop is CASSPTGVAEKLFF. Here the CDR3 DNA reads TGTGCCAGCAGCCCCACAGGGGTGGCTGAAAAACTGTTTTTT.

This clonotype has a count of ten or more. This sequence joins TRBV20-1 and TRBJ2-2, with D maybe TRBD1 (5 bases). The CDR3 runs 12 residues. Germline-derived CDR1 and CDR2 are DFQATT and SNEGSKA (reference sequence). Trimming took off 1 base at V and 7 bases at J, with 7 bases between the two ends. The CDR3 is CSARGGIGELFF. The DNA of the CDR3 is TGCAGTGCTAGAGGGGGCATCGGGGAGCTGTTTTTT.

This clonotype was detected many times. This rearrangement joins TRBV19 to TRBJ2-1; 10 nucleotides align to TRBD2. The V gene end was trimmed by 5 bases and the J gene end by 0 bases; junction bases not matched to a gene: 7. CDR1 LNHDA and CDR2 SQIVND come from the germline V gene (reference sequence). This CDR3 is 17 amino acids long. CDR3 in amino acids: CASSRTPSGSSYNEQFF. In DNA, the CDR3 is TGTGCCAGTAGTCGGACCCCTAGCGGGAGCTCCTACAATGAGCAGTTCTTC.

This clonotype has at least ten counts. V and J are TRBV24-1 and TRBJ2-1; 9 nucleotides match TRBD2. CDR3 length: 15 amino acids. V was pared by 4 bases and J by 4 bases, with 4 bases of the junction left unmatched. Per germline, CDR1 KGHDR and CDR2 SFDVKD. The CDR3 sequence is CATSDPTSGYNEQFF. CDR3 in DNA: TGTGCCACCAGTGACCCGACTAGCGGTTACAATGAGCAGTTCTTC.

This clonotype occurred many times. The V call is TRBV11-3, the J call TRBJ2-1; 11 bases line up with TRBD2. The ends lost 1 base at V and 8 bases at J; junction bases unmatched: 4. Per germline, CDR1 SGHNT and CDR2 YENEEA. This CDR3 region has 15 residues. The CDR3 sequence is CASSLVAGGVYEQFF. Written as DNA, the CDR3 is TGTGCCAGCAGCTTAGTAGCGGGAGGGGTCTATGAGCAGTTCTTC.

About this clonotype: A much larger clonotype is one base distant, so this may be a read error. This chain connects TRBV5-6 to TRBJ2-4; 9 bases are a match to TRBD1. Germline CDR1 SGHDT, CDR2 YYEEEE. This CDR3 is 14 amino acids long. Unmatched junction bases numbered 4, after V lost 3 bases and J lost 6 bases. The CDR3 reads CASSSGQGRNIQYF. Here the CDR3 DNA reads TGTGCCAGCAGCTCGGGACAGGGTAGAAACATTCAGTACTTC.

This clonotype was seen many times. The V call is TRBV20-1, the J call TRBJ1-1, with a tentative D call TRBD1 (6 bases). Trimming pared 5 bases from V and 0 bases from J, leaving 16 bases between. Per germline, CDR1 DFQATT and CDR2 SNEGSKA (reference sequence). This CDR3 is 15 amino acids long. The CDR3 loop is CSASPGQKMNTEAFF. DNA of the CDR3: TGCAGTGCTTCCCCAGGACAGAAAATGAACACTGAAGCTTTCTTT.

This clonotype has just a few counts. The gene calls are TRBV18 and TRBJ2-3; a possible D gene is TRBD2 (6 bases). Germline CDR1 reads KGHSH; CDR2 reads LQKENI. V dropped 2 bases and J dropped 1 base, with 19 bases sitting between them. The CDR3 has 18 residues. CDR3 in amino acids: CASSPIVAARRGTDTQYF. The DNA for the CDR3 is TGTGCCAGCTCACCAATTGTAGCCGCCAGGAGGGGCACAGATACGCAGTATTTT.

This clonotype came up many times. The chain couples TRBV20-1 to TRBJ2-1, with D hard to call. V dropped 6 bases and J dropped 4 bases, with 4 bases sitting between them. Germline CDR1 is DFQATT and CDR2 is SNEGSKA (reference sequence). CDR3 length equals 10 residues. The CDR3 loop is CSASYNEQFF. CDR3 nucleotides: TGCAGTGCCTCGTACAATGAGCAGTTCTTC.